A selection of T cell receptor beta chains follows, all from one sample in a study of CD8+ T cells in alopecia areata. Here immunoSEQ multiplex PCR was the method, and the copy in TCRdb shows in-frame clones only, minus some. Found here are some 170,000 clones, around 63% of them singletons; the top ten hold around 1.8%. This specimen was CD4+ T cells sorted from blood, taken at week 0. Every receptor here comes from a human donor with alopecia areata. CDR3s include the opening cysteine and the closing phenylalanine or tryptophan. D genes are given only for firm matches. Size is stated for part of the rows, as once, few or many counts, or as a class when the clone is expanded.

D	size	J	V	DNA	CDR3
.	.	TRBJ1-2	TRBV30	TGTGCCTGGAGTGTACAGAGGGATGGCTACACCTTC	CAWSVQRDGYTF
.	.	TRBJ1-2	TRBV2	TGTGCCAGCACGTCGAGGGTTGGCTATGGCTACACCTTC	CASTSRVGYGYTF
TRBD2	.	TRBJ2-5	TRBV9	TGTGCCAGCAGCCCCCGGGGGGGCGAAGAGACCCAGTACTTC	CASSPRGGEETQYF
.	once	TRBJ1-1	TRBV18	TGTGCCAGCTCACCAGCAGGGACACACACTGAAGCTTTCTTT	CASSPAGTHTEAFF
TRBD1	.	TRBJ1-1	TRBV7-2	TGTGCCAGCAGCCCGATAAGGACAGGGGGCGAGAACACTGAAGCTTTCTTT	CASSPIRTGGENTEAFF
.	.	TRBJ2-1	TRBV15	TGTGCCACCAGCAGAGAGCCGGTGACAGACAATGAGCAGTTCTTC	CATSREPVTDNEQFF
.	.	TRBJ1-1	TRBV30	TGTGCCTGGAGTGTACACCCAGTTAACCCTGAAGCTTTCTTT	CAWSVHPVNPEAFF
.	few	TRBJ2-5	TRBV11-2	TGTGCCAGCAGCTTAGAGCCCGCCGGGGGGACCCAGTACTTC	CASSLEPAGGTQYF
TRBD1	.	TRBJ1-4	TRBV30	TGTGCCTGGACCAAGGGACAGGGAGCAACTAATGAAAAACTGTTTTTT	CAWTKGQGATNEKLFF
.	.	TRBJ1-2	TRBV30	TGTGCCTGGAGTGTTCTTGCAGGGAGATCTGGCTACACCTTC	CAWSVLAGRSGYTF
TRBD2	few	TRBJ2-3	TRBV9	TGTGCCAGCAGCACAGGGACTAGCGGAGATACGCAGTATTTT	CASSTGTSGDTQYF
.	once	TRBJ1-2	TRBV6-5	TGTGCCAGCAGTTACGGAGGGACCGCTAACTATGGCTACACCTTC	CASSYGGTANYGYTF
.	once	TRBJ1-1	TRBV29-1	TGCAGCGTTGACCCCGACAGGTCCACCGTTGAAGCTTTCTTT	CSVDPDRSTVEAFF
.	few	TRBJ1-5	TRBV7-2	TGTGCCAGCAGCTTAAAGTGGCGGGGTCAGCCCCAGCATTTT	CASSLKWRGQPQHF
TRBD1	.	TRBJ2-3	TRBV7-7	TGTGCCAGCAGCTTAGTCCGGGACAGGATCACAGATACGCAGTATTTT	CASSLVRDRITDTQYF
TRBD1	few	TRBJ1-5	TRBV5-4	TGTGCCAGCAGCCCTGGACAGGGAAGCAATCAGCCCCAGCATTTT	CASSPGQGSNQPQHF
.	.	TRBJ2-3	TRBV5-1	TGCGCCAGCAGCTTGGCTGTTGATACGCAGTATTTT	CASSLAVDTQYF
.	.	TRBJ2-1	TRBV5-1	TGCGCCAGCAGCTTGAATGTTGATGAGCAGTTCTTC	CASSLNVDEQFF
.	many	TRBJ1-4	TRBV6-5	TGTGCCAGCAGTCCCGATAAGTGGGCTGAAAAACTGTTTTTT	CASSPDKWAEKLFF
.	few	TRBJ1-2	TRBV29-1	TGCAGCGTTGAGGAGGTAGTGGTCGGTCGAAGAAACTATGGCTACACCTTC	CSVEEVVVGRRNYGYTF
.	.	TRBJ1-2	TRBV29-1	TGCAGCGTTGAAGGCGGCCGGGACTATGGCTACACCTTC	CSVEGGRDYGYTF
.	.	TRBJ2-3	TRBV12-5	TGTGGAAGCTCCCTTGGGCTAGTAAGGGGGACAGATACGCAGTATTTT	CGSSLGLVRGTDTQYF
TRBD2	.	TRBJ2-7	TRBV25-1	TGTGCCAGCAGTGAACCGGGGGGACCTATGAGGGAGCAGTACTTC	CASSEPGGPMREQYF
.	.	TRBJ1-5	TRBV10-3	TGTGCCATCGGAGGGGGGTACTTTCAGCCCCAGCATTTT	CAIGGGYFQPQHF
.	few	TRBJ2-1	TRBV7-2	TGTGCCAGCAAACTAGGGACGAGTAATCTTGAGCAGTTCTTC	CASKLGTSNLEQFF
.	.	TRBJ1-5	TRBV5-1	TGCGCCAGCAGCATCAGGAATCAGCCCCAGCATTTT	CASSIRNQPQHF
.	.	TRBJ1-5	TRBV6-5	TGTGCCAGCAGTTATACGGGTAAGCAGCCCCAGCATTTT	CASSYTGKQPQHF
.	.	TRBJ1-1	TRBV20-1	TGCAGTGTTGGACAGCCTACTGAAGCTTTCTTT	CSVGQPTEAFF
TRBD1	.	TRBJ1-4	TRBV29-1	TGCAGCGTTGAGGGACAGCCGAATGAAAAACTGTTTTTT	CSVEGQPNEKLFF
.	.	TRBJ1-1	TRBV10-3	TGTGCCATCAGTGAGTCGAATGGATATAACACTGAAGCTTTCTTT	CAISESNGYNTEAFF
.	few	TRBJ2-5	TRBV7-7	TGTGCCAGCAGCTTAACAGGGATGGGCGAGACCCAGTACTTC	CASSLTGMGETQYF
TRBD1	.	TRBJ2-5	TRBV18	TGTGCCAGCTCCGACTCGGGACAGAGGGAGACCCAGTACTTC	CASSDSGQRETQYF
TRBD1	once	TRBJ2-7	TRBV25-1	TGTGCCAGCAGTGAACCCCGGGACAGGGGCTACGAGCAGTACTTC	CASSEPRDRGYEQYF
.	.	TRBJ1-2	TRBV29-1	TGCAGCGTTGAAGGGGGCGACAGCCTCTATGGCTACACCTTC	CSVEGGDSLYGYTF
.	once	TRBJ2-7	TRBV29-1	TGCAGCGTTCTAAGGACGGGGAGCTCCTACGAGCAGTACTTC	CSVLRTGSSYEQYF
.	.	TRBJ1-5	TRBV10-3	TGTGCCATCAGTGAAGGGGTTTTTGGCAATCAGCCCCAGCATTTT	CAISEGVFGNQPQHF
.	.	TRBJ2-2	TRBV7-2	TGTGCCAGCAGCCAAACCCCGAACACCGGGGAGCTGTTTTTT	CASSQTPNTGELFF
.	.	TRBJ1-1	TRBV6-5	TGTGCCAGCAGTCGAGTACGGAAGAACACTGAAGCTTTCTTT	CASSRVRKNTEAFF
.	once	TRBJ1-5	TRBV5-1	TGCGCCAGCAGCCCGGGTGAAAGGAACAATCAGCCCCAGCATTTT	CASSPGERNNQPQHF
.	.	TRBJ1-2	TRBV6-5	TGTGCCAGCAGGCCTGGGACTTCGCGGGGCTACACCTTC	CASRPGTSRGYTF
TRBD1	few	TRBJ2-7	TRBV2	TGTGCCAGCATACCCGACAGGGTCCCCTACGAGCAGTACTTC	CASIPDRVPYEQYF
TRBD1	.	TRBJ2-5	TRBV5-1	TGCGCCAGCAGCTTGGATTACAGGGGGAACCAAGAGACCCAGTACTTC	CASSLDYRGNQETQYF
TRBD1	.	TRBJ1-2	TRBV30	TGTGCCTGTGGCGACAGGGCTTCTGGCTACACCTTC	CACGDRASGYTF
TRBD2	.	TRBJ2-2	TRBV5-6	TGTGCCAGCAGCCCGATGGGGAGGGGAGACACCGGGGAGCTGTTTTTT	CASSPMGRGDTGELFF
.	.	TRBJ2-1	TRBV5-6	TGTGCCAGCACCTCTGGCTATGAGCAGTTCTTC	CASTSGYEQFF
.	once	TRBJ1-2	TRBV7-9	TGTGCCAGCAGCTTGGTCGGCCTAGGCGGAGGCTACACCTTC	CASSLVGLGGGYTF
.	.	TRBJ1-2	TRBV4-3	TGCGCCAGCAGCCAAGATGTTAATTCGTGGGGCTACACCTTC	CASSQDVNSWGYTF
.	few	TRBJ2-7	TRBV19	TGTGCCAGTAGTACGGGACCGCAATACGAGCAGTACTTC	CASSTGPQYEQYF
.	few	TRBJ2-2	TRBV25-1	TGTGCCAGCAGTGAAAACCCAGGGTCCGGGGAGCTGTTTTTT	CASSENPGSGELFF
TRBD1	few	TRBJ2-5	TRBV2	TGTGCCACCCAGGGGGCTGGGGAGACCCAGTACTTC	CATQGAGETQYF